A selection of T cell receptor beta chains follows, all from one sample in a study of cytomegalovirus exposure and HLA in healthy donors. Generated by immunoSEQ multiplex PCR, the TCRdb table keeps only in-frame clones and is missing some. The sample includes under 200,000 clones, around 72% of them seen just once. Sequencing was performed on PBMCs. Receptors originate from a female donor in good health and CMV-seronegative. CDR3s include the opening cysteine and the closing phenylalanine or tryptophan. Fields, in order: J gene, D gene, clone size, V gene, CDR3 protein, CDR3 DNA. The D gene is left open where the match is weak. The size of a clone is reported for some rows only, either as once, few or many, or as a class for expanded clones.

J gene: TRBJ2-6
D gene: .
clone size: .
V gene: TRBV4-1
CDR3 protein: CASSQGRAGANVLTF
CDR3 DNA: TGCGCCAGCAGCCAAGGGAGGGCTGGGGCCAACGTCCTGACTTTC

J gene: TRBJ2-1
D gene: TRBD2
clone size: .
V gene: TRBV19
CDR3 protein: CASSIGTSGTHSYNEQFF
CDR3 DNA: TGTGCCAGTAGTATCGGGACTAGCGGGACCCACTCCTACAATGAGCAGTTCTTC

J gene: TRBJ2-6
D gene: .
clone size: .
V gene: TRBV7-3
CDR3 protein: CASSPSSGANVLTF
CDR3 DNA: TGTGCCAGCAGCCCATCCTCTGGGGCCAACGTCCTGACTTTC

J gene: TRBJ1-2
D gene: .
clone size: once
V gene: TRBV7-2
CDR3 protein: CASSLRQGAEGGYTF
CDR3 DNA: TGTGCCAGCAGCTTACGTCAAGGGGCGGAAGGTGGCTACACCTTC

J gene: TRBJ2-3
D gene: TRBD1
clone size: few
V gene: TRBV6-4
CDR3 protein: CASSEGTGGTDTQYF
CDR3 DNA: TGTGCCAGCAGTGAAGGGACAGGAGGGACAGATACGCAGTATTTT

J gene: TRBJ1-2
D gene: .
clone size: .
V gene: TRBV12-5
CDR3 protein: CASGLYVGRGANYGYTF
CDR3 DNA: TGTGCTAGTGGTTTATACGTGGGCAGGGGAGCTAACTATGGCTACACCTTC

J gene: TRBJ2-1
D gene: .
clone size: .
V gene: TRBV9
CDR3 protein: CASSARGVDEQFF
CDR3 DNA: TGTGCCAGCAGCGCTAGGGGCGTGGATGAGCAGTTCTTC

J gene: TRBJ2-5
D gene: TRBD1
clone size: .
V gene: TRBV28
CDR3 protein: CASSKTGSGETQYF
CDR3 DNA: TGTGCCAGCAGTAAGACAGGGTCGGGCGAGACCCAGTACTTC

J gene: TRBJ2-2
D gene: TRBD2
clone size: few
V gene: TRBV7-9
CDR3 protein: CASITTGGTGELFF
CDR3 DNA: TGTGCCAGCATCACCACGGGGGGCACCGGGGAGCTGTTTTTT

J gene: TRBJ2-5
D gene: .
clone size: .
V gene: TRBV5-8
CDR3 protein: CASSFYLADQETQYF
CDR3 DNA: TGTGCCAGCAGCTTCTATTTAGCGGACCAAGAGACCCAGTACTTC

J gene: TRBJ2-1
D gene: TRBD2
clone size: few
V gene: TRBV6-5
CDR3 protein: CASRKGPSGGNEQFF
CDR3 DNA: TGTGCCAGCAGAAAGGGCCCTAGCGGGGGTAATGAGCAGTTCTTC

J gene: TRBJ1-2
D gene: .
clone size: .
V gene: TRBV21-1
CDR3 protein: CASLARGFGYTF
CDR3 DNA: TGTGCCAGCCTCGCCAGGGGTTTTGGCTACACCTTC

J gene: TRBJ2-1
D gene: .
clone size: few
V gene: TRBV13
CDR3 protein: CASSSRNEQFF
CDR3 DNA: TGTGCCAGCAGCTCCCGTAATGAGCAGTTCTTC

J gene: TRBJ2-5
D gene: TRBD2
clone size: .
V gene: TRBV5-8
CDR3 protein: CASSWGLAGGPEMETQYF
CDR3 DNA: TGTGCCAGCAGCTGGGGACTAGCGGGAGGGCCTGAGATGGAGACCCAGTACTTC

J gene: TRBJ2-7
D gene: .
clone size: .
V gene: TRBV15
CDR3 protein: CATSRAGYEQYF
CDR3 DNA: TGTGCCACCAGCAGAGCCGGTTACGAGCAGTACTTC

J gene: TRBJ2-5
D gene: TRBD1
clone size: .
V gene: TRBV7-9
CDR3 protein: CASRYGTGGQETQYF
CDR3 DNA: TGTGCCAGCAGATATGGGACAGGGGGCCAAGAGACCCAGTACTTC

J gene: TRBJ1-5
D gene: TRBD1
clone size: .
V gene: TRBV7-6
CDR3 protein: CASSLEGQGFFNQPQHF
CDR3 DNA: TGTGCCAGCAGCTTAGAGGGACAGGGGTTCTTCAATCAGCCCCAGCATTTT

J gene: TRBJ2-2
D gene: .
clone size: .
V gene: TRBV29-1
CDR3 protein: CSARGDTGELFF
CDR3 DNA: TGCAGCGCCAGGGGGGACACCGGGGAGCTGTTTTTT

J gene: TRBJ2-3
D gene: TRBD2
clone size: .
V gene: TRBV4-1
CDR3 protein: CASSQDQRGGTDTQYF
CDR3 DNA: TGCGCCAGCAGCCAAGATCAACGGGGGGGCACAGATACGCAGTATTTT

J gene: TRBJ1-2
D gene: TRBD1
clone size: .
V gene: TRBV7-2
CDR3 protein: CASSLDRAYGYTF
CDR3 DNA: TGTGCCAGCAGCCTGGACAGGGCTTATGGCTACACCTTC

J gene: TRBJ1-1
D gene: .
clone size: .
V gene: TRBV5-1
CDR3 protein: CASSRPGVNTEAFF
CDR3 DNA: TGCGCCAGCAGCCGCCCGGGGGTAAACACTGAAGCTTTCTTT

J gene: TRBJ2-5
D gene: TRBD1
clone size: .
V gene: TRBV9
CDR3 protein: CASSDPDRGKETQYF
CDR3 DNA: TGTGCCAGCAGCGACCCGGACAGGGGGAAAGAGACCCAGTACTTC

J gene: TRBJ2-1
D gene: TRBD1
clone size: .
V gene: TRBV11-3
CDR3 protein: CASSLDSDRAQFF
CDR3 DNA: TGTGCCAGCAGCCTGGACAGTGACAGGGCGCAGTTCTTC

J gene: TRBJ2-7
D gene: .
clone size: .
V gene: TRBV4-2
CDR3 protein: CASSQEGLYEQYF
CDR3 DNA: TGTGCCAGCAGCCAAGAGGGGCTTTACGAGCAGTACTTC

J gene: TRBJ2-7
D gene: TRBD1
clone size: .
V gene: TRBV15
CDR3 protein: CATSFDRVKSYEQYF
CDR3 DNA: TGTGCCACCAGCTTCGACAGGGTGAAGTCCTACGAGCAGTACTTC

J gene: TRBJ1-4
D gene: .
clone size: .
V gene: TRBV7-9
CDR3 protein: CASSFLQGGYATNEKLFF
CDR3 DNA: TGTGCCAGCAGCTTCTTACAGGGTGGCTATGCAACTAATGAAAAACTGTTTTTT